This TCR beta chain was identified during a study of T cell changes during pregnancy in multiple sclerosis. V was pared by 6 bases and J by 0 bases, with 9 bases between. The germline V gene encodes CDR1 GTSNPN and CDR2 SVGIG (reference sequence). The length of the CDR3 is 13 residues. The table lists this clone with a count of one. Sequencing used immunoSEQ multiplex PCR; TCRdb keeps in-frame clones, though not all of them. The sample has 95,000 to 100,000 clones; about 91% are singletons. The source was peripheral blood, collected after pregnancy. The J gene is TRBJ1-3, the V gene TRBV30; possibly TRBD1 for D (6 bases). This receptor was obtained from a female donor in good health, enrolled as a control in a pregnancy study. The CDR3 sequence: CACQGGSGNTIYF. CDR3 in DNA: TGTGCCTGCCAAGGGGGCTCTGGAAACACCATATATTTT.